What follows are 10 T cell receptor beta chains derived from one specimen sequenced in a study of T cell responses to AZD1222 COVID-19 vaccine. Only in-frame clones appear in the TCRdb table, and some are missing; sequencing was by immunoSEQ multiplex PCR. Here the sample spans around 160,000 clones, roughly nine tenths being singletons. Sequencing used peripheral blood, obtained on day 0 of AZD1222 vaccination. All receptors come from an adult in good health.

J is TRBJ2-1 and V is TRBV2, with 8 bases matching TRBD2. V lost 6 bases and J lost 8; bases outside the gene matches: 6. This CDR3 is 13 amino acids long. Germline loops: CDR1 SNHLY, CDR2 FYNNEI. The CDR3 loop is CASRDKREYEQFF. CDR3 DNA: TGTGCCAGCAGGGACAAGCGGGAGTATGAGCAGTTCTTC.

The V gene is TRBV19, the J gene TRBJ2-3; D call uncertain. Germline V gene data show CDR1 as LNHDA and CDR2 as SQIVND (reference sequence). This CDR3 spans 16 amino acids. Trimming removed 3 bases at V and 0 bases at J, with 13 bases between. The CDR3 DNA sequence: TGTGCCAGTAGTATGTCCAGCCACTCTAGCACAGATACGCAGTATTTT. Encoded protein: CASSMSSHSSTDTQYF.

This clone occurred once. V gene TRBV21-1 combines with J gene TRBJ1-5. TRBV21-1 is tagged as a pseudogene. The CDR3 has 13 residues. CDR3 residues: CASRKEAGQPQHF. The DNA for the CDR3 is TGTGCCAGCAGGAAAGAAGCGGGTCAGCCCCAGCATTTT.

The chain links TRBV19 to TRBJ2-3, with D tentatively TRBD2 (5 bases). V lost 3 bases and J 1 base, leaving 11 bases between the germline ends. This CDR3 spans 15 amino acids. Germline-derived CDR1 and CDR2 are LNHDA and SQIVND (reference sequence). Here the CDR3 DNA reads TGTGCCAGTAGTATGTGGCGGCGGGGCACAGATACGCAGTATTTT. Translating it yields CASSMWRRGTDTQYF.

The chain joins TRBV15 to TRBJ1-4; D gene unclear. The CDR3 runs 11 residues. Germline values: CDR1 LNHNV, CDR2 YYDKDF (reference sequence). Trimming removed 2 bases at V and 8 bases at J, with 3 bases between. For the CDR3, the DNA is TGTGCCACCAGCAGAAGGGAAAAACTGTTTTTT. Translation gives CATSRREKLFF. Filled out from reference TRBV15 and TRBJ1-4, the complete variable domain reads DAMVIQNPRYQVTQFGKPVTLSCSQTLNHNVMYWYQQKSSQAPKLLFHYYDKDFNNEADTPDNFQSRRPNTSFCFLDIRSPGLGDTAMYLCATSRREKLFFGSGTQLSVL.

The chain links TRBV5-1 to TRBJ1-3; possible D gene TRBD1, 5 bases. The ends were cut back, 4 bases at V and 0 bases at J, with 14 bases in the middle. CDR1 is SGHRS and CDR2 is YFSETQ in the germline V gene. The length of the CDR3 is 16 residues. CDR3 sequence reads: CASSLVGLSSGNTIYF. CDR3 in DNA: TGCGCCAGCAGCCTGGTGGGACTGAGCTCTGGAAACACCATATATTTT. The entire variable domain, with the rest obtained from reference TRBV5-1 and TRBJ1-3, is as follows: KAGVTQTPRYLIKTRGQQVTLSCSPISGHRSVSWYQQTPGQGLQFLFEYFSETQRNKGNFPGRFSGRQFSNSRSEMNVSTLELGDSALYLCASSLVGLSSGNTIYFGEGSWLTVV.

The gene calls are TRBV6-5 and TRBJ1-2, with a possible D match to TRBD1 (6 bases). Trimming took off 6 bases at V and 6 bases at J, with 8 bases between the two ends. The CDR3 loop spans 11 amino acids. CDR1 is MNHEY and CDR2 is SVGAGI in the germline V gene. The CDR3 bases are TGTGCCAGCAGGTGGACAGATGGCTACACCTTC. Amino acids: CASRWTDGYTF.

This chain joins TRBV28 and TRBJ1-4; maybe TRBD1 (5 bases). The V gene's germline CDR1 is MDHEN and CDR2 SYDVKM. The CDR3 length is 15 residues. V lost 4 bases and J lost 8, with 17 bases in between. CDR3 residues: CASSSGRNGREKLFF. The CDR3 coding sequence is TGTGCCAGCAGTTCGGGGCGAAACGGGAGGGAAAAACTGTTTTTT.

The chain employs TRBV5-8 and TRBJ1-5; D is perhaps TRBD1 (5 bases). The germline V and J ends were trimmed by 1 base and 0 bases, with 8 bases remaining between them. Germline V gives CDR1 SGHTS, CDR2 YDEGEE. CDR3 length: 15 residues. The CDR3 nucleotides are TGTGCCAGCAGCTTGCAGGGCTATAGCAATCAGCCCCAGCATTTT. Its translation: CASSLQGYSNQPQHF. Full variable domain (rest looked up from reference TRBV5-8 and TRBJ1-5): EAGVTQSPTHLIKTRGQQATLRCSPISGHTSVYWYQQALGLGLQFLLWYDEGEERNRGNFPPRFSGRQFPNYSSELNVNALELEDSALYLCASSLQGYSNQPQHFGDGTRLSIL.

This chain joins TRBV6-5 and TRBJ2-7; possibly TRBD1 or TRBD2 for D (7 bases each). The CDR3 contains 15 residues. Trimming cost V 0 bases and J 2 bases, with 11 bases left between them. Per germline, CDR1 MNHEY and CDR2 SVGAGI. CDR3 sequence (DNA): TGTGCCAGCAGTTACTCCAGGGGGGGGGCCTACGAGCAGTACTTC. Translating it yields CASSYSRGGAYEQYF.